A single T cell receptor beta chain is shown here with its context. No antigen is known for it. Study-wide results and caveats: Tumor memory CD4+ T cell TCR gene usage was found to cluster with blood and lymph node memory CD4+ cells and with lymph node naive CD4+ cells.

The germline V gene has CDR1 SGHVS and CDR2 FQNEAQ. The V and J ends lost 5 bases and 4 bases respectively, with 16 bases between them. The CDR3 covers 15 residues. Full-length variable regions came from constant-region reverse primers plus semi-nested Nested Universal Primer A PCR. TCRdb passed the 5' RACE reads through MiXCR, listing each CDR3 protein once. Of 7,500 to 10,000 distinct CDR3 sequences in the sample, over 55% were seen once. The clonotype was recovered from a female donor with breast cancer. The chain joins TRBV7-8 to TRBJ2-3; D might be TRBD1 or TRBD2, each matching 6 bases. Sequences were obtained from tumor-infiltrating memory CD4+ T cells sorted from the breast tumor. The subset denotes: memory CD4+ T cells, CD4+CD45RO+CD25-. CDR3 nucleotide sequence: TGTGCCAGCAGCCCCGGGGGCCAGCTCGCAGATACGCAGTATTTT. Its protein product is CASSPGGQLADTQYF. Based on the CDR3 plus reference TRBV7-8 and TRBJ2-3, the full variable domain is GAGVSQSPRYKVAKRGQDVALRCDPISGHVSLFWYQQALGQGPEFLTYFQNEAQLDKSGLPSDRFFAERPEGSVSTLKIQRTQQEDSAVYLCASSPGGQLADTQYFGPGTRLTVL.